This TCR beta chain was captured by sequencing in a study of blood T cell repertoires in COVID-19. Study in general: Samples came from the United States, Italy and Spain, spanning acute and convalescent COVID-19. From T cells, B-cell-depleted T cells, or PBMCs came the material, which was cDNA or gDNA.

Per the original data handling: Estimation of nucleated cell counts was performed using reference gene primer amplification. The protocol was immunoSEQ multiplex PCR, while the TCRdb copy is restricted to in-frame clones and leaves out a portion. The D gene and trimming were derived from the DNA, and the V and J assignments and clone size from that table. Of tens of thousands of clones listed, around 86% were seen once; the top ten hold 7% to 10%. This TCR was sampled from a middle-aged man with active COVID-19. Sequences were obtained from peripheral blood.

The CDR3 reads CASSQPPGQGNTEAFF. In DNA, the CDR3 is TGTGCCAGCAGCCAACCACCGGGACAGGGGAACACTGAAGCTTTCTTT. V and J are TRBV28 and TRBJ1-1; 9 positions match TRBD1. J gave up 1 base and V 6 bases, and 9 bases lay outside the gene matches. The CDR3 extends over 16 amino acids. CDR1 and CDR2 (germline): MDHEN, SYDVKM.